This T cell receptor (beta chain) was captured in a study of CXCR3-negative and CXCR3-positive naive CD8 T cells. The TRB libraries of cDNA were built by UMI-labeled 5' RACE. No DNA is given; TCRdb re-called the 5' RACE reads and lists each CDR3 protein once. The table counts 48,000 or so distinct CDR3 sequences; over 14% lies in the top ten. To note about this clonotype: Its antigen remains unknown.

Sorting yielded triplicates of roughly 310,000 cells for each CD8+ T cell subset. Findings and limits, study-wide: The authors found comparable surface CD5 between naive subsets and inferred TCR strength from TRB CDR3 properties.

Germline V gene data show CDR1 as DFQATT and CDR2 as SNEGSKA (reference sequence). This CDR3 has 17 residues. This sequence was found in a human donor in good health. Some clones in this sample may be carry-over from other donors' samples. Specimen: memory CD8+ T cells from blood. The chain uses TRBV20-1 and TRBJ2-1; the TRBD2 assignment by TCRdb is unverifiable without DNA. Here the CDR3 reads CSAPDQASGASYNEQFF.